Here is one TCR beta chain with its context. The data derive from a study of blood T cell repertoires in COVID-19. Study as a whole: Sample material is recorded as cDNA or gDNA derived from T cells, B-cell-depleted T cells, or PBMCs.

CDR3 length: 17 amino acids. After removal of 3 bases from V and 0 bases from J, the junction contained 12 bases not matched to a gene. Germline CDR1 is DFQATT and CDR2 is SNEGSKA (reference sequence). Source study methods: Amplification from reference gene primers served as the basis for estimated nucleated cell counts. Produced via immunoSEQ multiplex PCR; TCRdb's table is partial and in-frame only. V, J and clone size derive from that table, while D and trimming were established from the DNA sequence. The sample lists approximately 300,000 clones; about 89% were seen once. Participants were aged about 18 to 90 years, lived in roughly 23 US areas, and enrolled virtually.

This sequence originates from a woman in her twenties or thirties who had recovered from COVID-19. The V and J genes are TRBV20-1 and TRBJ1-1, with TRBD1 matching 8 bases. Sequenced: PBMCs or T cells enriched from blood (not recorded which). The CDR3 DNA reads TGCAGTGCTAGTCGAGGACAGGGCGGCTTGTTGAACACTGAAGCTTTCTTT. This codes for CSASRGQGGLLNTEAFF.